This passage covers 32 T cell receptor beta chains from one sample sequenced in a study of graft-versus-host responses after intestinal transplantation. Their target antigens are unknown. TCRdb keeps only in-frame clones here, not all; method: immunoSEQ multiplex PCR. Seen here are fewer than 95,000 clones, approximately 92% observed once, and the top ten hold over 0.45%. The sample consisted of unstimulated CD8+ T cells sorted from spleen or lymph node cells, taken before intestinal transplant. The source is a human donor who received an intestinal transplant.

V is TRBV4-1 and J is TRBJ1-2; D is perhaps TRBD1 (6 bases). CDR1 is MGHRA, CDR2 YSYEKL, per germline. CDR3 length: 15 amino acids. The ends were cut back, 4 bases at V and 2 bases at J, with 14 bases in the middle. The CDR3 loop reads CASSPGRTDNYGYTF. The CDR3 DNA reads TGCGCCAGCAGCCCAGGTCGGACAGACAACTATGGCTACACCTTC.

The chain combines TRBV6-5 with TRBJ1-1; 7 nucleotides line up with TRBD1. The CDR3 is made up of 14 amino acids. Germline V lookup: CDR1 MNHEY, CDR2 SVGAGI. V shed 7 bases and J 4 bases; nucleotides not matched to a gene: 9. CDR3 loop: CASMIQGGGTEAFF. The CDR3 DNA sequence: TGTGCCAGCATGATCCAGGGGGGCGGCACTGAAGCTTTCTTT.

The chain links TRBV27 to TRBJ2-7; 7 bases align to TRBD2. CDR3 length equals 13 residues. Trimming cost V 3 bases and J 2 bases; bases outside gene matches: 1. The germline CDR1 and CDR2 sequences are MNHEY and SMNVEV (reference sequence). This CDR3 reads CASSLTSTYEQYF. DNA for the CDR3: TGTGCCAGCAGTTTGACTAGCACCTACGAGCAGTACTTC.

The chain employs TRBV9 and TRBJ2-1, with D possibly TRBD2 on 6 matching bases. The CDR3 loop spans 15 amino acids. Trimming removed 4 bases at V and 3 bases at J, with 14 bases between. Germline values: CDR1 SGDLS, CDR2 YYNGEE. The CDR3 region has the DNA TGTGCCAGCAGCACCTTGATCGGGGGCTACAATGAGCAGTTCTTC. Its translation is CASSTLIGGYNEQFF. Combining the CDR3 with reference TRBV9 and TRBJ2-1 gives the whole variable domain DSGVTQTPKHLITATGQRVTLRCSPRSGDLSVYWYQQSLDQGLQFLIQYYNGEERAKGNILERFSAQQFPDLHSELNLSSLELGDSALYFCASSTLIGGYNEQFFGPGTRLTVL.

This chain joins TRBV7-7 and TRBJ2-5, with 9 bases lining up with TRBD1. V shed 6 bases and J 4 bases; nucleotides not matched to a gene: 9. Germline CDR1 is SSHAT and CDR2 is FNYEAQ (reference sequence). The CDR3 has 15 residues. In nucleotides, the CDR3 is TGTGCCAGCAGTTATTCCGGGACAGGGAGAGAGACCCAGTACTTC. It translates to CASSYSGTGRETQYF.

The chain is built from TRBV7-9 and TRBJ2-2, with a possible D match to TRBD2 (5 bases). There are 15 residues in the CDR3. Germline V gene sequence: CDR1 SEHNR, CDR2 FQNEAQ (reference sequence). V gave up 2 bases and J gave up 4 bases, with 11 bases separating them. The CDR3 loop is CASSLSVSGTGELFF. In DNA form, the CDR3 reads TGTGCCAGCAGCTTAAGTGTGAGCGGCACCGGGGAGCTGTTTTTT.

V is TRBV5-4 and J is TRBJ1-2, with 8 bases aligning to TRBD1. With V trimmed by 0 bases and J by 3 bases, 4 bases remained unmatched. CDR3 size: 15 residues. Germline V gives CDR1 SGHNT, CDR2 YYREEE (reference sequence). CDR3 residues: CASSLGQGADYGYTF. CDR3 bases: TGTGCCAGCAGCTTGGGCCAGGGGGCGGACTATGGCTACACCTTC.

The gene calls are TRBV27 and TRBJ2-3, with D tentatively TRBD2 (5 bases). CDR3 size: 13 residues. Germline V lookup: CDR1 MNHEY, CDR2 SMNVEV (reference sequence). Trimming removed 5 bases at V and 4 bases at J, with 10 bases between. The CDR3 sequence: CASSPLDADTQYF. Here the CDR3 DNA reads TGTGCCAGCAGTCCACTAGACGCAGATACGCAGTATTTT.

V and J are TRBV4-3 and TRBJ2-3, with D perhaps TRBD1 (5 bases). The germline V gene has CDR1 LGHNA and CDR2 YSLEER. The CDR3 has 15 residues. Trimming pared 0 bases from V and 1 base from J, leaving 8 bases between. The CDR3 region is CASSQDEGGTDTQYF. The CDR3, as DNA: TGCGCCAGCAGCCAAGATGAAGGGGGCACAGATACGCAGTATTTT.

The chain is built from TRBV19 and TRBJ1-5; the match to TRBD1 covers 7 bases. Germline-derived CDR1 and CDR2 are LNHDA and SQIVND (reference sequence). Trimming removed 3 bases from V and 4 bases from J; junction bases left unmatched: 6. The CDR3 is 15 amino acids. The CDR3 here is CASSIGQVRNQPQHF. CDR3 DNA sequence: TGTGCCAGTAGTATCGGACAGGTACGGAATCAGCCCCAGCATTTT. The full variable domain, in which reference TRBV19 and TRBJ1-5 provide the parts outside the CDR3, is DGGITQSPKYLFRKEGQNVTLSCEQNLNHDAMYWYRQDPGQGLRLIYYSQIVNDFQKGDIAEGYSVSREKKESFPLTVTSAQKNPTAFYLCASSIGQVRNQPQHFGDGTRLSIL.

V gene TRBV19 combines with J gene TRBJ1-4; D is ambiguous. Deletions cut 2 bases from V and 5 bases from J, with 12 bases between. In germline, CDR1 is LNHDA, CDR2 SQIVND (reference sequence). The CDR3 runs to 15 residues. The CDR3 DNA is TGTGCCAGTAGTATAACCCGGGAGATAAATGAAAAACTGTTTTTT. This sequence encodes CASSITREINEKLFF.

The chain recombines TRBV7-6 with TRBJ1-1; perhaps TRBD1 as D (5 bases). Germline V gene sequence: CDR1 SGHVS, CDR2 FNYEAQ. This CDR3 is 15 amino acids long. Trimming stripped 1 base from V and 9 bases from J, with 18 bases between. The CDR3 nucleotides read TGTGCCAGCAGCTTAGGAATCGGGGGTGGTTCCCAAGCTTTCTTT. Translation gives CASSLGIGGGSQAFF.

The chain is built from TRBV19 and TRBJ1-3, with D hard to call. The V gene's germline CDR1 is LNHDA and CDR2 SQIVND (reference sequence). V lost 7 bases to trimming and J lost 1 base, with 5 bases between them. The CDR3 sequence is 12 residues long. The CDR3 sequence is CASTVSGNTIYF. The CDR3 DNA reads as TGTGCCAGTACCGTATCTGGAAACACCATATATTTT.

In DNA, the CDR3 is TGTGCCAGCAGCTTACTTAACGGGGGGGCTGGAAACACCATATATTTT. Its translation is CASSLLNGGAGNTIYF. The chain has TRBV7-8 and TRBJ1-3; maybe TRBD1 (5 bases). V was cut by 2 bases and J by 2 bases, with 13 bases left in between. The CDR3 loop spans 16 amino acids. Looked up from germline, CDR1 is SGHVS and CDR2 is FQNEAQ.

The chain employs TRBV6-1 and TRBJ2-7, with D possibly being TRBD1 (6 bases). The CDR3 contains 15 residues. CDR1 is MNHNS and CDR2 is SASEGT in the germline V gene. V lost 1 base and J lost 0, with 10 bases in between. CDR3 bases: TGTGCCAGCAGTGAAGGTGACAGGTACTCCTACGAGCAGTACTTC. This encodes CASSEGDRYSYEQYF.

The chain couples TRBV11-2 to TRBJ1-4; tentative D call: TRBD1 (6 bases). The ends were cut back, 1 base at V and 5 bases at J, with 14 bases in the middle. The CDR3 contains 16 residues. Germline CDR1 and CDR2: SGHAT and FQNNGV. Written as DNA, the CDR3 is TGTGCCAGCAGCTTAGCGCCCGGGACACTAAATGAAAAACTGTTTTTT. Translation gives CASSLAPGTLNEKLFF. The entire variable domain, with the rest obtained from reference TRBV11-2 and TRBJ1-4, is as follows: EAGVAQSPRYKIIEKRQSVAFWCNPISGHATLYWYQQILGQGPKLLIQFQNNGVVDDSQLPKDRFSAERLKGVDSTLKIQPAKLEDSAVYLCASSLAPGTLNEKLFFGSGTQLSVL.

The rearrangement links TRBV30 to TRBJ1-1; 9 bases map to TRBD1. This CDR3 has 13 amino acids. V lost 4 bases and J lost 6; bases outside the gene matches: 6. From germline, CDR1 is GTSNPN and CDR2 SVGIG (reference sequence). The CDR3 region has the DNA TGTGCCTGGACTAAAGGGACAGGGTCTGAAGCTTTCTTT. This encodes CAWTKGTGSEAFF.

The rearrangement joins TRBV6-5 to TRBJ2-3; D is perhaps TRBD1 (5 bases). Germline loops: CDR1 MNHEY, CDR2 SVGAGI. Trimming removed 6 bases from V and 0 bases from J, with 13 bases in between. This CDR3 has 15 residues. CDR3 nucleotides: TGTGCCAGCAGCGCAGGGTTTGGTAGCACAGATACGCAGTATTTT. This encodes CASSAGFGSTDTQYF.

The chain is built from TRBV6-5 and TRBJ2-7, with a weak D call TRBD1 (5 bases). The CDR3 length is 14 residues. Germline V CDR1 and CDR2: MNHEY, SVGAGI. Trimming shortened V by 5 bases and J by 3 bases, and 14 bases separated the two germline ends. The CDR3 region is CASSTLDSLYEQYF. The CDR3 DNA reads TGTGCCAGCAGTACTTTAGACAGCCTCTACGAGCAGTACTTC.

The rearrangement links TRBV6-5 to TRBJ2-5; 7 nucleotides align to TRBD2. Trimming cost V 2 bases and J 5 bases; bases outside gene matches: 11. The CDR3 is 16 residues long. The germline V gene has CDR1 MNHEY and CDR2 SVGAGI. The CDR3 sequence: CASSYGSFGEGETQYF. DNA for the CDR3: TGTGCCAGCAGTTACGGGTCTTTTGGGGAGGGGGAGACCCAGTACTTC.

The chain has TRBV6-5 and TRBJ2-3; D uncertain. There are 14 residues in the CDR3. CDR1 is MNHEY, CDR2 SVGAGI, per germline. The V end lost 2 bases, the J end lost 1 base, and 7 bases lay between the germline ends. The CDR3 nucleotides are TGTGCCAGCAGTTACAGCCAGGGCACAGATACGCAGTATTTT. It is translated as CASSYSQGTDTQYF.

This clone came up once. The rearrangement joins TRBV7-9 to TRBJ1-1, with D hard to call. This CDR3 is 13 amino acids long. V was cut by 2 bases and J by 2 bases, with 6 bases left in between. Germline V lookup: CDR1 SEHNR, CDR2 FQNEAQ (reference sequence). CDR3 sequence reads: CASSLQANTEAFF. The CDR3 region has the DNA TGTGCCAGCAGCTTACAGGCAAACACTGAAGCTTTCTTT.

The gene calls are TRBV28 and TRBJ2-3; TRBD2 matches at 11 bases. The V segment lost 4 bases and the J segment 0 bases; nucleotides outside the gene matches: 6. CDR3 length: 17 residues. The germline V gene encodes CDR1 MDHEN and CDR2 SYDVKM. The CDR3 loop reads CASSSPLAGGSTDTQYF. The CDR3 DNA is TGTGCCAGCAGTTCGCCTCTAGCGGGGGGTAGCACAGATACGCAGTATTTT.

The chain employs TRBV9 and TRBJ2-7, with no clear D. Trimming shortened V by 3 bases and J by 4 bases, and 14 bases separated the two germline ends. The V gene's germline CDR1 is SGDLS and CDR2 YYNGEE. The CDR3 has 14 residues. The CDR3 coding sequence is TGTGCCAGCAGCGGCGATAACTGGGCTTACGAGCAGTACTTC. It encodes CASSGDNWAYEQYF.

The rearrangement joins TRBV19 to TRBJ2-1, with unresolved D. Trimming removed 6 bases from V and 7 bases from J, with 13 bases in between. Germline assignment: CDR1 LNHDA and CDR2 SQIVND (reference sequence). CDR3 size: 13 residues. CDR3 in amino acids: CASSAMAENEQFF. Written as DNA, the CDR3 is TGTGCCAGTAGCGCGATGGCGGAGAATGAGCAGTTCTTC.

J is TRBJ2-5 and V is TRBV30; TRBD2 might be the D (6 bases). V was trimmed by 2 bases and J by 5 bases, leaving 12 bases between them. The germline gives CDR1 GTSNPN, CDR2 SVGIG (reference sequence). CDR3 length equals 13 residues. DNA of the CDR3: TGTGCCTGGAGTCTCTACAGCGGGGAGACCCAGTACTTC. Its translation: CAWSLYSGETQYF.

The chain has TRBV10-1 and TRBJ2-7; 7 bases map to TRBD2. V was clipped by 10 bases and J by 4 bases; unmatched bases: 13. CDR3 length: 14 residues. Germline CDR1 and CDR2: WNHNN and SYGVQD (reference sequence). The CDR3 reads CANGLDGTIYEQYF. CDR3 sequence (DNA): TGCGCCAATGGACTAGATGGGACTATATACGAGCAGTACTTC.

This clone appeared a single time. The CDR3 is CASSLGQPLARGLDEQFF. As DNA, the CDR3 is TGCGCCAGCAGCCTCGGACAGCCGCTGGCTAGAGGACTTGATGAGCAGTTCTTC. The chain employs TRBV4-1 and TRBJ2-1; D possibly corresponds to TRBD1 (6 bases). Germline V lookup: CDR1 MGHRA, CDR2 YSYEKL. V was trimmed by 4 bases and J by 8 bases, leaving 27 bases between them. The CDR3 is 18 amino acids.

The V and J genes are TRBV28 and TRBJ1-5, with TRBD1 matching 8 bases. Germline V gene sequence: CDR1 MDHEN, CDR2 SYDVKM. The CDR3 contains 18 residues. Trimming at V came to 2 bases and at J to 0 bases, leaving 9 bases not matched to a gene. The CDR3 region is CASSLPHGTGDSNQPQHF. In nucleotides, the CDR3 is TGTGCCAGCAGTTTACCCCACGGGACAGGAGATAGCAATCAGCCCCAGCATTTT.

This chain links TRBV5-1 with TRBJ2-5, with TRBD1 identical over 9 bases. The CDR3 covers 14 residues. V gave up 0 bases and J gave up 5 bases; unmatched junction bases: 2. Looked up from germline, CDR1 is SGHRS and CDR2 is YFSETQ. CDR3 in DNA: TGCGCCAGCAGCTTGGACAGGGGGCGGGAGACCCAGTACTTC. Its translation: CASSLDRGRETQYF. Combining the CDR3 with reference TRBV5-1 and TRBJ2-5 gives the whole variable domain KAGVTQTPRYLIKTRGQQVTLSCSPISGHRSVSWYQQTPGQGLQFLFEYFSETQRNKGNFPGRFSGRQFSNSRSEMNVSTLELGDSALYLCASSLDRGRETQYFGPGTRLLVL.

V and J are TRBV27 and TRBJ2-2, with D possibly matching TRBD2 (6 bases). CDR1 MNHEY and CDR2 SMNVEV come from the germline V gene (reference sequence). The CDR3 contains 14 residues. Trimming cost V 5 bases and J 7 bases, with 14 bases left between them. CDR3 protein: CASSRLDVRGELFF. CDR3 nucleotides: TGTGCCAGCAGTCGACTAGATGTACGCGGGGAGCTGTTTTTT.

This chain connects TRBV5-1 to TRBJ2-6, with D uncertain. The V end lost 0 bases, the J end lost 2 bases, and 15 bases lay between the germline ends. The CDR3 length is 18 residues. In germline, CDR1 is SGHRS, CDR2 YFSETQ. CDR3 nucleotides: TGCGCCAGCAGCTTGGCACCAGAACCCCGGGCTGGGGCCAACGTCCTGACTTTC. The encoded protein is CASSLAPEPRAGANVLTF.